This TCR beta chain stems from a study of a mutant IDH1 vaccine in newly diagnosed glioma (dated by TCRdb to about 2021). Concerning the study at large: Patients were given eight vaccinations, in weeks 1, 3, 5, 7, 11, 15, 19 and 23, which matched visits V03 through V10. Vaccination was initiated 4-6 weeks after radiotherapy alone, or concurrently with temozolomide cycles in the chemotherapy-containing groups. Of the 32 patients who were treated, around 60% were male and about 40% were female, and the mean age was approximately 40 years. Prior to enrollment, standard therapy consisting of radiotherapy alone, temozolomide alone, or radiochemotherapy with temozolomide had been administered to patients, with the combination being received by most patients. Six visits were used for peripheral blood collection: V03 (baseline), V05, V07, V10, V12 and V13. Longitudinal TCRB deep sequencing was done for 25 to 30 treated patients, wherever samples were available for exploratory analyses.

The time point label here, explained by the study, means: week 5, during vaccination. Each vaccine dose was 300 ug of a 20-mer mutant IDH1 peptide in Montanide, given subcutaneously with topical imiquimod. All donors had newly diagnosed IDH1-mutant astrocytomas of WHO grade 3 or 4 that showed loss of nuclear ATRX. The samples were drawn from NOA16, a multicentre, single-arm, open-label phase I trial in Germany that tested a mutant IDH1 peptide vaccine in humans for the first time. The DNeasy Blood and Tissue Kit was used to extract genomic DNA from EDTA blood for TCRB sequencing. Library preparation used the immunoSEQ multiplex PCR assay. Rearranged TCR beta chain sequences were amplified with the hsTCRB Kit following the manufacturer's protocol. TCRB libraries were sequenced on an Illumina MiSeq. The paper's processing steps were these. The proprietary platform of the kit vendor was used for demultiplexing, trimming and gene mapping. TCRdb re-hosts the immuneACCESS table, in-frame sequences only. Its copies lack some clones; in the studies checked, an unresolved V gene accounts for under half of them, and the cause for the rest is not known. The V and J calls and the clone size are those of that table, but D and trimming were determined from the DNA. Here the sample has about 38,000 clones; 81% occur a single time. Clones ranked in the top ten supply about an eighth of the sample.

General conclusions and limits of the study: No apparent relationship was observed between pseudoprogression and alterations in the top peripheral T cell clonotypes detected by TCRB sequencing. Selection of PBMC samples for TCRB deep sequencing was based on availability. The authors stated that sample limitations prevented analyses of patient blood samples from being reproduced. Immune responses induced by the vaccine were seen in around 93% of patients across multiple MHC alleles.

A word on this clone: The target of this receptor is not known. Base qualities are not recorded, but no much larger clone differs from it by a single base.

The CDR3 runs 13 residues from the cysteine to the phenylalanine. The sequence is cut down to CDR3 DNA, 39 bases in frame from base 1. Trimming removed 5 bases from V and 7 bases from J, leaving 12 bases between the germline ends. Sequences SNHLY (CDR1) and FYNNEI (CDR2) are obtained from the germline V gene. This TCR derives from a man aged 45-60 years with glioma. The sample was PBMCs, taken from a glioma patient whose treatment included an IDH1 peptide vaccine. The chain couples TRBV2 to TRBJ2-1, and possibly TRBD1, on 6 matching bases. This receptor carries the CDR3 CASSPGHRNEQFF. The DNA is TGTGCCAGCAGTCCGGGACATAGAAATGAGCAGTTCTTC.